This is a list of T cell receptor beta chains from one sample in a study of breast tumors, draining lymph nodes, adjacent tissues. TCRdb called the multiplex PCR reads again in MiXCR, with one record for every CDR3 protein. The sample has approximately 21,000 distinct CDR3 sequences; roughly 40% are singletons. The sample taken for sequencing was breast tumor tissue. These receptors came from a female donor with breast cancer. Some clones in this sample may be carry-over from other donors' samples. The CDR3 runs from the conserved cysteine through the conserved F or W. A D gene is named only where the DNA matches it firmly. Rows give clone size only sometimes, using once, few, many, or a class for an expanded clone.

size	D	V	J	DNA	CDR3
-	-	TRBV19	TRBJ2-3	TGTGCCAGTAGTCACCGTGGGGGCGATACGCAGTATTTT	CASSHRGGDTQYF
many	-	TRBV20-1	TRBJ1-5	TGCAGTGTAGACGGGGGAACCGGTCAGCCCCAGCATTTT	CSVDGGTGQPQHF
-	-	TRBV9	TRBJ2-7	TGTGCCAGCAGTTTAACGGGAGAGTTTCCCGAGCAGTACTTC	CASSLTGEFPEQYF
many	TRBD2	TRBV7-6	TRBJ2-3	TGTGCCAGCAGCTTAGGGGCAGCGGGAGGGACAGATACGCAGTATTTT	CASSLGAAGGTDTQYF
-	-	TRBV12-3/TRBV12-4	TRBJ1-2	TGTGCCAGCAATACCCTGAGGGGTGGCTATGGCTACACCTTC	CASNTLRGGYGYTF
many	TRBD2	TRBV7-2	TRBJ2-7	TGTGCCAGCAGCTCCCAGCGGGGGAGTATCTACGAGCAGTACTTC	CASSSQRGSIYEQYF
-	TRBD2	TRBV4-1	TRBJ2-1	TGCGCCAGCAGCCTACTAGCGGGATTAAGCTCCTACAATGAGCAGTTCTTC	CASSLLAGLSSYNEQFF
many	-	TRBV14	TRBJ2-5	TGTGCCAGCAGCCATGGGCAGGGGTACGAGACCCAGTACTTC	CASSHGQGYETQYF
many	TRBD1	TRBV5-1	TRBJ1-2	TGCGCCAGCAGCGACGAGGGACAGGGCTCCGGCTATGGCTACACCTTC	CASSDEGQGSGYGYTF
many	-	TRBV19	TRBJ1-2	TGTGCCAGTAGTATGGGAGGGGACGGTGGCTACACCTTC	CASSMGGDGGYTF
many	-	TRBV7-9	TRBJ2-1	TGTGCCAGCAGCTTAGCCAACTTCGACAATGAGCAGTTCTTC	CASSLANFDNEQFF
many	-	TRBV2	TRBJ2-1	TGTGCCAGCAGCTTATGGAGCTCCTACAATGAGCAGTTCTTC	CASSLWSSYNEQFF
medium-sized	-	TRBV5-1	TRBJ2-5	TGCGCCAGCAGCCTGAAGGGTGAGACCCAGTACTTC	CASSLKGETQYF
many	-	TRBV9	TRBJ1-2	TGTGCCAGCAGCGTAGGGTCGACACCGTATGGCTACACCTTC	CASSVGSTPYGYTF
many	TRBD2	TRBV10-2	TRBJ2-1	TGCGCCAGCAGCATTCGCGGCGGGGGGGCGACCTTCAATGAGCAGTTCTTC	CASSIRGGGATFNEQFF
medium-sized	-	TRBV7-2	TRBJ2-6	TGTGCCAGCAGCTTAGATTCGTCTGGGGCCAACGTCCTGACTTTC	CASSLDSSGANVLTF
-	TRBD1	TRBV5-1	TRBJ1-4	TGCGCCAGCAGCGCCGGGTCCGGGACAGGGGGTGAAAAACTGTTTTTT	CASSAGSGTGGEKLFF
medium-sized	-	TRBV7-9	TRBJ2-7	TGTGCCAGCAGCCCCGGGACGGTTTACGAGCAGTACTTC	CASSPGTVYEQYF
few	-	TRBV12-3/TRBV12-4	TRBJ2-2	TGTGCCAGTAAGCTTACCGGGGAGCTGTTTTTT	CASKLTGELFF
-	TRBD2	TRBV19	TRBJ2-5	TGTGCCAGTAGGCGGGGGGCGGGGGAGACCCAGTACTTC	CASRRGAGETQYF
many	TRBD2	TRBV2	TRBJ2-7	TGTGCCAGCAGACTAGCGGGAGGTATGAAGACCTACGAGCAGTACTTC	CASRLAGGMKTYEQYF
-	TRBD2	TRBV7-9	TRBJ2-3	TGTGCCAGCAGCACGGGACTAGCGGGAGGGTCCGCAGATACGCAGTATTTT	CASSTGLAGGSADTQYF
-	-	TRBV12-3/TRBV12-4	TRBJ2-2	TGTGCCAGCAGAGAGGCCGGGGAGCTGTTTTTT	CASREAGELFF
many	-	TRBV9	TRBJ1-4	TGTGCCAGCAGCCTTGGTGCAACTAATGAAAAACTGTTTTTT	CASSLGATNEKLFF
-	-	TRBV7-3	TRBJ2-1	TGTGCCAGCAGCTTAAATGCCGGGACTGGCAATGAGCAGTTCTTC	CASSLNAGTGNEQFF
few	TRBD2	TRBV3-1	TRBJ2-6	TGTGCCAGCAGCCAAGACCGCGGGAGCTCTGGGGCCAACGTCCTGACTTTC	CASSQDRGSSGANVLTF
-	TRBD2	TRBV7-9	TRBJ2-3	TGTGCCAGCAGCGTAGGTAGCGGGGGTTCGACAGATACGCAGTATTTT	CASSVGSGGSTDTQYF
-	-	TRBV15	TRBJ1-6	TGTGCCACCAGCAGAGAAATACAATCCAATTCACCCCTCCACTTT	CATSREIQSNSPLHF
many	-	TRBV19	TRBJ2-7	TGTGCCAGTAGTCTCTCAAGGGCGTACGAGCAGTACTTC	CASSLSRAYEQYF
medium-sized	-	TRBV25-1	TRBJ2-2	TGTGCCAGCAGTTGGGAGGCCGGGGAGCTGTTTTTT	CASSWEAGELFF
-	-	TRBV12-3/TRBV12-4	TRBJ2-7	TGTGCCAGCAGTTTACAGTACGAGCAGTACTTC	CASSLQYEQYF
-	-	TRBV7-6	TRBJ1-6	TGTGCCAGCAGCCCTATGACAGGAGTTAATTCACCCCTCCACTTT	CASSPMTGVNSPLHF
-	-	TRBV2	TRBJ2-7	TGTGCCAGCAGTGGGCCGAGCTACGAGCAGTACTTC	CASSGPSYEQYF
few	-	TRBV2	TRBJ1-5	TGTGCCAGCAGTGAGAGGACGACGGGCAGTCAGCCCCAGCATTTT	CASSERTTGSQPQHF
many	-	TRBV2	TRBJ2-3	TGTGCCAGCGAAGGACACCGCACAGATACGCAGTATTTT	CASEGHRTDTQYF
medium-sized	-	TRBV7-6	TRBJ1-4	TGTGCCAGCAGCTTATCTGGGTCTGAAAAACTGTTTTTT	CASSLSGSEKLFF
many	-	TRBV2	TRBJ1-6	TGTGCCAGCACTGAGGGCAGGGCCAATAATTCACCCCTCCACTTT	CASTEGRANNSPLHF
many	-	TRBV20-1	TRBJ1-5	TGCAGTGCGGTGAATAGCAATCAGCCCCAGCATTTT	CSAVNSNQPQHF
many	-	TRBV5-8	TRBJ2-3	TGTGCCAGCAGCTGGACCTGGTCGGCGGTGACTAGCACAGATACGCAGTATTTT	CASSWTWSAVTSTDTQYF
-	TRBD2	TRBV18	TRBJ2-5	TGTGCCAGCTCACGGGGACTAGATGAGACCCAGTACTTC	CASSRGLDETQYF
large	-	TRBV7-9	TRBJ2-3	TGTGCCAGCAGCTCTCCGGCAGGAGATACGCAGTATTTT	CASSSPAGDTQYF
many	TRBD2	TRBV5-8	TRBJ2-5	TGTGCCAGCAGCTTGACCGGGACTAGCGGGCAAGAGACCCAGTACTTC	CASSLTGTSGQETQYF
-	TRBD1	TRBV7-2	TRBJ2-7	TGTGCCAGCAGCATAGGACAGGGGACCTACGAGCAGTACTTC	CASSIGQGTYEQYF
-	TRBD2	TRBV10-3	TRBJ2-3	TGTGCCAGCAGCCGGGGACTAGCGGGAAGAGATACGCAGTATTTT	CASSRGLAGRDTQYF
-	TRBD1	TRBV5-1	TRBJ2-5	TGCGCCAGCAGCTTGGGCTCGACAGGGGCCGGGGAGACCCAGTACTTC	CASSLGSTGAGETQYF
many	-	TRBV18	TRBJ2-3	TGTGCCAGCTCACCTGAGGGGCCTTTGTTGACAGATACGCAGTATTTT	CASSPEGPLLTDTQYF
many	TRBD2	TRBV2	TRBJ2-1	TGTGCCAGCAGGGTTGGGAGCGGGAGAGATGAGCAGTTCTTC	CASRVGSGRDEQFF
few	TRBD1	TRBV30	TRBJ2-6	TGTGCCGGGACAGGGGGCCCTGGGGCCAACGTCCTGACTTTC	CAGTGGPGANVLTF
-	-	TRBV5-6	TRBJ2-7	TGTGCCAGCAGCTTAGGAGGGTTCTCCTACGACCAGTACTTC	CASSLGGFSYDQYF
medium-sized	-	TRBV7-2	TRBJ2-3	TGTGCCAGCAGCTTAGAGCGCGGGCTCCTCACAGATACGCAGTATTTT	CASSLERGLLTDTQYF
-	-	TRBV5-1	TRBJ1-6	TGCGCCAGCAGCTTGGGTCCGGGGAATAATTCACCCCTCCACTTT	CASSLGPGNNSPLHF
many	-	TRBV18	TRBJ2-3	TGTGCCAGCTCATTGGCCGCACAGACCACAGATACGCAGTATTTT	CASSLAAQTTDTQYF
-	-	TRBV19	TRBJ2-1	TGTGCCAGTACCCCCTGGGGCGGGGACCTCTACAATGAGCAGTTCTTC	CASTPWGGDLYNEQFF
-	-	TRBV10-3	TRBJ2-5	TGTGCCATCAGTGACCTTAGCGAAGAGACCCAGTACTTC	CAISDLSEETQYF